The clone carrying this TCR beta chain was picked up many times. The antigen is unknown. The authors used template switching to add a universal primer site and gave cDNA unique molecular identifiers. TCRdb analysed the 5' RACE reads with MiXCR anew, one entry per CDR3 protein. The repertoire includes about 690,000 distinct CDR3 sequences, roughly 6% of them detected once, and 1.5% to 2% sits in the top ten. This sample is drawn from a study of identical twins. V trimming: 1 base; J trimming: 7 bases; junction bases outside the gene matches: 6. The CDR3 extends over 15 amino acids. Germline CDR1 and CDR2: LGHNT and FRNRAP. Study outcomes and limitations: Conclusions were drawn cross-sectionally by statistical analysis, without following the same donors. A lower insertion count was a feature of abundant cord blood beta clonotypes, with no such feature in memory repertoires.

Sequencing used naive T cells sorted from blood. The receptor's source is a man aged 18 to 29 in good health. The V call is TRBV12-5, the J call TRBJ2-1, with 8 bases aligning to TRBD2. CDR3 region: CASGLGAGVSNEQFF. The CDR3 DNA is TGTGCTAGTGGTTTGGGAGCGGGAGTTAGTAATGAGCAGTTCTTC.